This T cell receptor (beta chain) derives from a study of shared clonotypes between healthy human individuals. Every donor was a Caucasian adult from Nashville, Tennessee. Profiling relied on immunoSEQ multiplex PCR, and the TCRdb table lists in-frame clones only, not all of them. The table shows 2 million to 3 million clones, with about 92% occurring only once. CDR3 length: 13 residues. Germline-derived CDR1 and CDR2 are SGHNT and YYREEE (reference sequence). V dropped 2 bases and J dropped 6 bases, with 10 bases sitting between them. Sequenced sample: naive CD4+ T cells sorted from blood. Subset reported: CD45RA+ positively selected. The chain has TRBV5-4 and TRBJ2-3, with D tentatively TRBD1 (5 bases). The clonotype comes from a man in his late teens or twenties in good health. Here the CDR3 DNA reads TGTGCCAGCAGCTTCAAAGGGGTGGATACGCAGTATTTT. Its protein is CASSFKGVDTQYF.